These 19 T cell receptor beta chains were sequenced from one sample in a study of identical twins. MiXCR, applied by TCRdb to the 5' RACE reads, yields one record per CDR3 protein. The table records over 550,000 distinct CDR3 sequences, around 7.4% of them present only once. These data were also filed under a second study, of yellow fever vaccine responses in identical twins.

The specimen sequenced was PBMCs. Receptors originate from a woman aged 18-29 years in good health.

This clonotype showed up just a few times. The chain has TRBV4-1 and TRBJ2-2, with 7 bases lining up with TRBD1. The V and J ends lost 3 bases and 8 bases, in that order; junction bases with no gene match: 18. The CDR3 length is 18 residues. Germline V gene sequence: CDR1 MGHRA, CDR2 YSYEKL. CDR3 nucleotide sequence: TGCGCCAGCAGCCAGGACGCCTCAGGGACAGACGGTATGGGGGAGCTGTTTTTT. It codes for CASSQDASGTDGMGELFF.

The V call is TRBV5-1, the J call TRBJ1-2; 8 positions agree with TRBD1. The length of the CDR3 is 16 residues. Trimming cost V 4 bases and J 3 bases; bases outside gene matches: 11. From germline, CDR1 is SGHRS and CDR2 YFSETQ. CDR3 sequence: CASSDQIRGQDYGYTF. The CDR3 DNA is TGCGCCAGCAGCGACCAAATCCGGGGACAGGACTATGGCTACACCTTC.

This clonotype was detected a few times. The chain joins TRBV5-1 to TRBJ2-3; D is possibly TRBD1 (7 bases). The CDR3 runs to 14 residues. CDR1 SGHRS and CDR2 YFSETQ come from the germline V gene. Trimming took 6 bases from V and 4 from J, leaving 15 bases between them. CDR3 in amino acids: CASILSGGSDTQYF. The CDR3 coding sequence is TGCGCCAGCATCCTCTCAGGGGGGTCAGATACGCAGTATTTT.

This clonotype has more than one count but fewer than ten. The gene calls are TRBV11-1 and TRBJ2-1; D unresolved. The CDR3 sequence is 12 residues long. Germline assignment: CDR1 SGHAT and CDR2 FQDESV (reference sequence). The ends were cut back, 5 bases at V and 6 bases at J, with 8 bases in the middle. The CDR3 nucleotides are TGTGCCAGCAGCCTAGAACTCAATGAGCAGTTCTTC. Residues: CASSLELNEQFF.

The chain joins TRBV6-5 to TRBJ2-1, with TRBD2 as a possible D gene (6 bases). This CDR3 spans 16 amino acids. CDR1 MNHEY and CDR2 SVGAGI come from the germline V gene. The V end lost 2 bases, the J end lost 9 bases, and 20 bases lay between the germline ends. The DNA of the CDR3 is TGTGCCAGCAGTTACAGGTCCACGGGAGAGGGAGTTGAGCAGTTCTTC. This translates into CASSYRSTGEGVEQFF.

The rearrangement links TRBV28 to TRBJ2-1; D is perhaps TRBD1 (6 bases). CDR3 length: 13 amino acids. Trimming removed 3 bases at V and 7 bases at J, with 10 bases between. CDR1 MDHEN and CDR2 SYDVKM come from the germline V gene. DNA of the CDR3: TGTGCCAGCAGTTTCGGGGACACTAATGAGCAGTTCTTC. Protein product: CASSFGDTNEQFF.

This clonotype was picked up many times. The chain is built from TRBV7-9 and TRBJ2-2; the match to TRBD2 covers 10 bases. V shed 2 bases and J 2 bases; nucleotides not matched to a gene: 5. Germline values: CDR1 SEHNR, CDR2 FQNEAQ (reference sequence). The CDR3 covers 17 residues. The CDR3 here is CASSLSRTSGNTGELFF. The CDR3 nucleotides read TGTGCCAGCAGCTTATCTCGGACTAGCGGAAACACCGGGGAGCTGTTTTTT.

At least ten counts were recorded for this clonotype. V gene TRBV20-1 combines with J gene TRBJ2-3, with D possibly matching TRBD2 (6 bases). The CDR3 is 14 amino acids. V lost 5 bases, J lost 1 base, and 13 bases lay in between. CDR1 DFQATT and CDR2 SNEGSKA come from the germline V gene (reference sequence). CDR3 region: CSADSGLGTDTQYF. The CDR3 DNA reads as TGCAGTGCTGATAGCGGTCTGGGCACAGATACGCAGTATTTT.

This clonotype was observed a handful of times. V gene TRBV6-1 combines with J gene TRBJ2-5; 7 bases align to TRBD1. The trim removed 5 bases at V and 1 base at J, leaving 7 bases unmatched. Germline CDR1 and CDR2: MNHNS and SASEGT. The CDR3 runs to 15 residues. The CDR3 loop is CASSKIGTAQETQYF. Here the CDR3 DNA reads TGTGCCAGCAGTAAAATTGGGACAGCCCAAGAGACCCAGTACTTC.

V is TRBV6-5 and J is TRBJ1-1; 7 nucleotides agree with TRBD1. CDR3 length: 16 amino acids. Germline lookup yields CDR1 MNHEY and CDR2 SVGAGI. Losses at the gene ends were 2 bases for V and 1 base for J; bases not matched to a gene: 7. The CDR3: CASSYPLGQKNTEAFF. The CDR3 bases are TGTGCCAGCAGTTACCCCCTGGGACAGAAGAACACTGAAGCTTTCTTT.

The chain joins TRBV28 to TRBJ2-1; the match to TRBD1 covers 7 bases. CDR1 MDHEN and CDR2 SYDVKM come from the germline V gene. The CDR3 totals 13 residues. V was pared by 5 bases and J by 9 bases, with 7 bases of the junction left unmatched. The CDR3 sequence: CASSRQGRGEQFF. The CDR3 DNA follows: TGTGCCAGCAGTCGACAGGGTAGGGGTGAGCAGTTCTTC. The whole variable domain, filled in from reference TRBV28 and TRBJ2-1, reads DVKVTQSSRYLVKRTGEKVFLECVQDMDHENMFWYRQDPGLGLRLIYFSYDVKMKEKGDIPEGYSVSREKKERFSLILESASTNQTSMYLCASSRQGRGEQFFGPGTRLTVL.

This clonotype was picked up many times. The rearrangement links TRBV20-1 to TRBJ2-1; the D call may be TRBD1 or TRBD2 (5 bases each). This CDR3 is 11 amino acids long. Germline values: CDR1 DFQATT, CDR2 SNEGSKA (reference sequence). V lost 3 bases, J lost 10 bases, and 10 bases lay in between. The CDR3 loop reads CSASGAEEQFF. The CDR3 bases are TGCAGTGCTAGCGGGGCCGAAGAGCAGTTCTTC.

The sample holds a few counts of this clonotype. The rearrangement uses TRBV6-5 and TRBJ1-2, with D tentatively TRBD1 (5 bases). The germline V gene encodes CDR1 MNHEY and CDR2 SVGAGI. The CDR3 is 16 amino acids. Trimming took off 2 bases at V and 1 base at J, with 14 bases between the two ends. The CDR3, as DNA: TGTGCCAGCAGTTACGGGGGAGATAGGCTTAACTATGGCTACACCTTC. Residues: CASSYGGDRLNYGYTF.

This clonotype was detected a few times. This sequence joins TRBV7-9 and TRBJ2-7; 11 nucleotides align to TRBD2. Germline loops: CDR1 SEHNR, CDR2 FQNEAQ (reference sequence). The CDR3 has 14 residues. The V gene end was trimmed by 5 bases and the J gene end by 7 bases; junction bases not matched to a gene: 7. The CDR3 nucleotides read TGTGCCAGCAGCCCTACCGGGACTAGCGGAGAGCAGTACTTC. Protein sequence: CASSPTGTSGEQYF.

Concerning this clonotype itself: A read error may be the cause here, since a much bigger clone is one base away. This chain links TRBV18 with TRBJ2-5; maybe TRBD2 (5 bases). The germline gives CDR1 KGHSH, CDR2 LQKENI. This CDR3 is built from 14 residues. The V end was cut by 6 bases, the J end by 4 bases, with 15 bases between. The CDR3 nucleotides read TGTGCCAGCTCGCCATCTAGCTGGGGAGAGACCCAGTACTTC. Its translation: CASSPSSWGETQYF.

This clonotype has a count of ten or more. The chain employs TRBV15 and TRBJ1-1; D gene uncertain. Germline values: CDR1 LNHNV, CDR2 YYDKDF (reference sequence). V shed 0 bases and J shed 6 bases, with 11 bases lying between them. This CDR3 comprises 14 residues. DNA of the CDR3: TGTGCCACCAGCAGAGATCTCTACGGGGCTGAAGCTTTCTTT. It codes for CATSRDLYGAEAFF.

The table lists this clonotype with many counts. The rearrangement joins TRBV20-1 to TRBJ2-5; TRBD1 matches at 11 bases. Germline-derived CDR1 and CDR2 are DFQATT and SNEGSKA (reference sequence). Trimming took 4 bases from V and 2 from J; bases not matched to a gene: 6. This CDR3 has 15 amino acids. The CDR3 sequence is CSAKPGTGGQETQYF. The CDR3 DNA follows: TGCAGTGCTAAACCCGGGACAGGGGGACAAGAGACCCAGTACTTC.

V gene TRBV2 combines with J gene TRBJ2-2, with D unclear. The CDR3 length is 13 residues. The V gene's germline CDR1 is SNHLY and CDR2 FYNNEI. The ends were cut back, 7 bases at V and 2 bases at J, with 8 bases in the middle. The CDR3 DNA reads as TGTGCCAGCACCCGCCCAAACACCGGGGAGCTGTTTTTT. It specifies CASTRPNTGELFF.

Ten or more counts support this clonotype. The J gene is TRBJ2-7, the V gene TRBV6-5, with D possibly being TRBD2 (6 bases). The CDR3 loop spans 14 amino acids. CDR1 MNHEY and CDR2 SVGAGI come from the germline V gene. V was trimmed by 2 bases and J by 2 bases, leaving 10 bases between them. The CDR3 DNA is TGTGCCAGCAGTTACGGGCGGGGTACCTACGAGCAGTACTTC. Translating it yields CASSYGRGTYEQYF.